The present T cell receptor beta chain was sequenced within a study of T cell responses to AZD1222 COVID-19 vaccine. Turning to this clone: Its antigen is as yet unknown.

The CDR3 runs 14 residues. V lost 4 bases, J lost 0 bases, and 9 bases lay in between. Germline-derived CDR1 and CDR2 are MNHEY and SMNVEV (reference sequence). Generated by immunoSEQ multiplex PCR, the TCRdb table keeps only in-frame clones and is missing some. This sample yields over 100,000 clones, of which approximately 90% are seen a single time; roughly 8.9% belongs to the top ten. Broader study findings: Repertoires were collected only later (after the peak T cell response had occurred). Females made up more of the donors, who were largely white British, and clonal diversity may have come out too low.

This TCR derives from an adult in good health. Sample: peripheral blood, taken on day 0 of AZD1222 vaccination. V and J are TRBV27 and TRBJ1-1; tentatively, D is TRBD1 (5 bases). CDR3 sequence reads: CASSSGTVNTEAFF. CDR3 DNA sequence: TGTGCCAGCAGTTCTGGGACCGTGAACACTGAAGCTTTCTTT.